This T cell receptor beta chain was observed in a study of STAT5B mutations in CD4+ large granular lymphocyte leukemia. Study outcomes and limitations: No patients shared main leukemic clonotypes, though roughly 25% appeared at low frequency elsewhere. TRBV06-family usage was enriched in top patient clones (8/27) versus controls (2/35).

The assay was run at survey level. Original methodology: The detection floor for productive clonotype frequency was 2.59 x 10-5. Clones were sequenced by immunoSEQ multiplex PCR, and TCRdb holds only the in-frame ones, with some missing. The V and J calls and clone size come from that table; D and trimming were worked out from the DNA. This sample yields 30,000 or so clones, of which over 60% are seen a single time; 3% to 3.5% belongs to the top ten. Germline CDR1 is DFQATT and CDR2 is SNEGSKA (reference sequence). The CDR3 is 11 amino acids. Trimming took 4 bases from V and 2 from J, leaving 5 bases between them. Remarks on this clone: Its antigen is not known.

Sequenced input: CD4+ T cells from blood buffy coats. V is TRBV20-1 and J is TRBJ1-1; no clear D. This TCR derives from a human donor in good health. The CDR3: CSAIGNTEAFF. In nucleotides, the CDR3 is TGCAGTGCTATCGGAAACACTGAAGCTTTCTTT.